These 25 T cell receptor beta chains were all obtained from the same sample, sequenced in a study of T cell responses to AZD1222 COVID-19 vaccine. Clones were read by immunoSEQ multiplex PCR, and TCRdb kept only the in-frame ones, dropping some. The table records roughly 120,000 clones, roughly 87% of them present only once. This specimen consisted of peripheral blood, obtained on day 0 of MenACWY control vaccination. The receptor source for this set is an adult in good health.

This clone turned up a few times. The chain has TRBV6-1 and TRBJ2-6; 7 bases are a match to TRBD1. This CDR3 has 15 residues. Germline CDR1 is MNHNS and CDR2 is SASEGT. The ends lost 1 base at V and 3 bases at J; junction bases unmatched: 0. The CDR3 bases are TGTGCCAGCAGTGAAGGACAGGGTGGGGCCAACGTCCTGACTTTC. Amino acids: CASSEGQGGANVLTF.

This CDR3 is CASSLDSFGSRYGYTF. CDR3 coding DNA: TGCGCCAGCAGCTTGGACAGTTTTGGTAGTCGCTATGGCTACACCTTC. The rearrangement uses TRBV5-1 and TRBJ1-2; D remains unclear. The germline V gene has CDR1 SGHRS and CDR2 YFSETQ. CDR3 length equals 16 residues. Deletions cut 0 bases from V and 4 bases from J, with 16 bases between. Full variable domain (missing parts from reference TRBV5-1 and TRBJ1-2): KAGVTQTPRYLIKTRGQQVTLSCSPISGHRSVSWYQQTPGQGLQFLFEYFSETQRNKGNFPGRFSGRQFSNSRSEMNVSTLELGDSALYLCASSLDSFGSRYGYTFGSGTRLTVV.

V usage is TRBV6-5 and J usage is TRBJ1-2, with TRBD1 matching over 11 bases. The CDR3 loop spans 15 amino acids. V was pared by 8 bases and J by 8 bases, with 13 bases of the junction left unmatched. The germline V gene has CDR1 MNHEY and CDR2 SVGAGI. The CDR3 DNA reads TGTGCCAGCCTGGACAGGGGGCGCCCGCTGGGGGGCTACACCTTC. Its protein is CASLDRGRPLGGYTF.

The CDR3, as DNA: TGTGCCAGCAGCATCTACAGGGGGGAGACGAGTAATTCACCCCTCCACTTT. Its translation is CASSIYRGETSNSPLHF. This rearrangement joins TRBV5-6 to TRBJ1-6, with TRBD1 matching over 8 bases. The germline CDR1 and CDR2 sequences are SGHDT and YYEEEE. The CDR3 loop spans 17 amino acids. V shed 4 bases and J 6 bases; nucleotides not matched to a gene: 12.

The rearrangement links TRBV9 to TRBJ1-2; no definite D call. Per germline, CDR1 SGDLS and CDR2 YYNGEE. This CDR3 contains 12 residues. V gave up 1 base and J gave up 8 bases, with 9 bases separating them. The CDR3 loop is CASSVLSGGYTF. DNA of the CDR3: TGTGCCAGCAGCGTATTAAGCGGCGGCTACACCTTC.

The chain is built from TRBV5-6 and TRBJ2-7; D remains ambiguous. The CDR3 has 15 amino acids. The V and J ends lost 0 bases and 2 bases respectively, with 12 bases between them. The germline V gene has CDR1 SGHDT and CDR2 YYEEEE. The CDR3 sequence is CASSLAPVRAYEQYF. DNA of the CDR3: TGTGCCAGCAGCTTGGCCCCAGTCAGAGCCTACGAGCAGTACTTC.

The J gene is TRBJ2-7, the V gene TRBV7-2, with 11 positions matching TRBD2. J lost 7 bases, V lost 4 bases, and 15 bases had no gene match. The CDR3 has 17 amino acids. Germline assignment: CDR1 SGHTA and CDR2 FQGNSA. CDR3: CASSWYSTSGGTFEQYF. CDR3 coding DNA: TGTGCCAGCAGCTGGTACAGTACTAGCGGGGGCACATTTGAGCAGTACTTC.

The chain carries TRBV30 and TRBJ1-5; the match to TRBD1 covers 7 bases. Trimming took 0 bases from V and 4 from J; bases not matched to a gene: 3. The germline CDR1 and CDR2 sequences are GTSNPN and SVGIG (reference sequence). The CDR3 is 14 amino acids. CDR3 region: CAWSVRDRNQPQHF. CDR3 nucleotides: TGTGCCTGGAGTGTACGGGACAGAAATCAGCCCCAGCATTTT. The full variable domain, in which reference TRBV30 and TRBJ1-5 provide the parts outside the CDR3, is SQTIHQWPATLVQPVGSPLSLECTVEGTSNPNLYWYRQAAGRGLQLLFYSVGIGQISSEVPQNLSASRPQDRQFILSSKKLLLSDSGFYLCAWSVRDRNQPQHFGDGTRLSIL.

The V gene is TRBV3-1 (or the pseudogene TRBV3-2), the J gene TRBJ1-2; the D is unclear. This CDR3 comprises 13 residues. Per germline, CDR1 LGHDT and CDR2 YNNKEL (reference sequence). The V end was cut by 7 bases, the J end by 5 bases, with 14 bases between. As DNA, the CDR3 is TGTGCCAGCAACATATGGAGGCCATATGGCTACACCTTC. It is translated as CASNIWRPYGYTF.

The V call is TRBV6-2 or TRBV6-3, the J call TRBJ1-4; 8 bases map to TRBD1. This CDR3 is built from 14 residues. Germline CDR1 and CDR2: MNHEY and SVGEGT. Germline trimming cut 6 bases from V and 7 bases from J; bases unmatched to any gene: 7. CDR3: CASSIRGRGEKLFF. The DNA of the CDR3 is TGTGCCAGCAGCATCAGGGGGCGCGGTGAAAAACTGTTTTTT.

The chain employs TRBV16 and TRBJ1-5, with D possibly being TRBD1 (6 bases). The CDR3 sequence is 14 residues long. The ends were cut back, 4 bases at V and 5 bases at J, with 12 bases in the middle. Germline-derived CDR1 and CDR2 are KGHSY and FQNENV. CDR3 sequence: CASSRTEPDQPQHF. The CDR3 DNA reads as TGTGCCAGCAGCCGGACAGAGCCCGATCAGCCCCAGCATTTT.

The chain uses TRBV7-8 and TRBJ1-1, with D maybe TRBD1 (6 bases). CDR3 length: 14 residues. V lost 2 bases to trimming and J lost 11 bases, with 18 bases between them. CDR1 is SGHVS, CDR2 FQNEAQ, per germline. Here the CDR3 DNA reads TGTGCCAGCAGCTTATCTATTAGAACAGGGAAGGCTTTCTTT. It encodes CASSLSIRTGKAFF.

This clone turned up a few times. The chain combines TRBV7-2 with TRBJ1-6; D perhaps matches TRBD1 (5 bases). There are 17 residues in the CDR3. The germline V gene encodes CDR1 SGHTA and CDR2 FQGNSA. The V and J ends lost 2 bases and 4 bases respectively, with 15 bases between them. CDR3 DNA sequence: TGTGCCAGCAGCTTATTCGGGGTGGGGGGTTATAATTCACCCCTCCACTTT. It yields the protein CASSLFGVGGYNSPLHF.

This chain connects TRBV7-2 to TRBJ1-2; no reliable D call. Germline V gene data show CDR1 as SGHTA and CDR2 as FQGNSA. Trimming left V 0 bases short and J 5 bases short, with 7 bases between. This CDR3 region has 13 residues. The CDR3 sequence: CASSLALYYGYTF. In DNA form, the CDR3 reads TGTGCCAGCAGCTTAGCTTTGTATTATGGCTACACCTTC.

The chain's CDR3 is CASSFTTEGPSLYGYTF. The CDR3 DNA reads TGTGCCAGCAGTTTTACGACAGAGGGACCTAGCCTCTATGGCTACACCTTC. The rearrangement links TRBV27 to TRBJ1-2, with D maybe TRBD1 (5 bases). V was shortened by 3 bases and J by 4 bases, with 21 bases between the two germline ends. Germline V gene sequence: CDR1 MNHEY, CDR2 SMNVEV (reference sequence). The CDR3 is 17 amino acids.

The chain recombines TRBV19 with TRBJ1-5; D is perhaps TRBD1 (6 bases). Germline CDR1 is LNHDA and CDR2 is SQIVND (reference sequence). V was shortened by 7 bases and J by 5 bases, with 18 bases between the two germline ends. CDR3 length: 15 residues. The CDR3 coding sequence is TGTGCCAGTATGTCTGTTGGGGGGCGTTATCAGCCCCAGCATTTT. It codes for CASMSVGGRYQPQHF.

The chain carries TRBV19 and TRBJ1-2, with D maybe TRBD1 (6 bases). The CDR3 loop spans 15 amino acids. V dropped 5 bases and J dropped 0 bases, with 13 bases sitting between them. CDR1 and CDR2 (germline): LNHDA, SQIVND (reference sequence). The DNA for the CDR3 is TGTGCCAGTAGTTCAGGGACACCTACTAACTATGGCTACACCTTC. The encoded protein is CASSSGTPTNYGYTF.

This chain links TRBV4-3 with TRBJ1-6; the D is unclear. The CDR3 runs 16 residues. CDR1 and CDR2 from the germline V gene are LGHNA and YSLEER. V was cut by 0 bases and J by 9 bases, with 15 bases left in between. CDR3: CASSQDRQAPGSPLHF. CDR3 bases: TGCGCCAGCAGCCAAGATCGGCAAGCCCCTGGTTCACCCCTCCACTTT.

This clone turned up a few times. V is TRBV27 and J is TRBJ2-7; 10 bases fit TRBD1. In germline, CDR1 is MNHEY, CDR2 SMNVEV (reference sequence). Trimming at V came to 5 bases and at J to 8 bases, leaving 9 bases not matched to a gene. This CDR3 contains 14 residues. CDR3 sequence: CASSLTGTGDKQYF. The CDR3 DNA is TGTGCCAGCAGTCTCACCGGGACAGGGGATAAGCAGTACTTC.

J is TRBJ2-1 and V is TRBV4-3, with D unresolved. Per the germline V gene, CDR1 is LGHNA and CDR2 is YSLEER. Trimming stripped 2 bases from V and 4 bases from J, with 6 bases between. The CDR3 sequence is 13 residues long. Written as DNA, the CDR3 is TGCGCCAGCAGCCAACCACCTTACAATGAGCAGTTCTTC. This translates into CASSQPPYNEQFF.

The CDR3 DNA reads TGTGCCTCCGCTTCTTTTATAGGTGAGAACACTGAAGCTTTCTTT. Amino acid sequence: CASASFIGENTEAFF. The rearrangement joins TRBV11-2 to TRBJ1-1; the D is unclear. The CDR3 is 15 amino acids. V lost 11 bases and J lost 1, with 20 bases in between. Germline CDR1 is SGHAT and CDR2 is FQNNGV.

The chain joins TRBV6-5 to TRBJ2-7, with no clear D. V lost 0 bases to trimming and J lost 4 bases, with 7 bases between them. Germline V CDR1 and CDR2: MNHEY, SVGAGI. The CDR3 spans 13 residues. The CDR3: CASSYSSRYEQYF. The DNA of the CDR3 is TGTGCCAGCAGTTACTCCTCGAGGTACGAGCAGTACTTC.

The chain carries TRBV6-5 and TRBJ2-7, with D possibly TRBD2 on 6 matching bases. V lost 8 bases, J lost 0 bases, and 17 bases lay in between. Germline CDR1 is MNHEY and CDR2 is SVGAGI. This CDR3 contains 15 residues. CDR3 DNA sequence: TGTGCCAGCGCGGGGAGCGGAGCTTACTCCTACGAGCAGTACTTC. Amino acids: CASAGSGAYSYEQYF.

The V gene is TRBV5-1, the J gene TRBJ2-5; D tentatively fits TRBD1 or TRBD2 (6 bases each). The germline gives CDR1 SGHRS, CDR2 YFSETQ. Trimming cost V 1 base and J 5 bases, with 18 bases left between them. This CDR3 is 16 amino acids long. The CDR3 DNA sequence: TGCGCCAGCAGCTTGTTTCCGGCAGGGGAGGAGGAGACCCAGTACTTC. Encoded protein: CASSLFPAGEEETQYF.

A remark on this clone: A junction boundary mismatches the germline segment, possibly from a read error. CDR3 sequence (DNA): TGTGCCAGCAGCTTAGATCTTACGGGAGGGCGTCCGTTTTGCTTC. Translating it yields CASSLDLTGGRPFCF. The chain links TRBV11-2 to TRBJ2-7; 8 positions match TRBD2. The CDR3 runs 15 residues. The germline V gene encodes CDR1 SGHAT and CDR2 FQNNGV. The variable domain in full, completed from reference TRBV11-2 and TRBJ2-7, reads EAGVAQSPRYKIIEKRQSVAFWCNPISGHATLYWYQQILGQGPKLLIQFQNNGVVDDSQLPKDRFSAERLKGVDSTLKIQPAKLEDSAVYLCASSLDLTGGRPFCFGPGTRLTVT.